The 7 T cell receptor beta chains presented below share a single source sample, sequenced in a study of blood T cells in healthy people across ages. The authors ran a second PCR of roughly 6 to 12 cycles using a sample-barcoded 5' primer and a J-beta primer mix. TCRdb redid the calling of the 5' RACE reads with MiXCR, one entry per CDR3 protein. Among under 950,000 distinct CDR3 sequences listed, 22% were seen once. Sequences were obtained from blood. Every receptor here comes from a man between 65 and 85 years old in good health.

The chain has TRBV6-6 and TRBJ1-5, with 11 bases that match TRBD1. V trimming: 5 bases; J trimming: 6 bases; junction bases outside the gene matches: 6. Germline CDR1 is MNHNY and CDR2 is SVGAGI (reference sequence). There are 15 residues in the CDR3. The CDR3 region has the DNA TGTGCCAGCAGTGACCCGGGGACAGGGGGTCAGCCCCAGCATTTT. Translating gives CASSDPGTGGQPQHF.

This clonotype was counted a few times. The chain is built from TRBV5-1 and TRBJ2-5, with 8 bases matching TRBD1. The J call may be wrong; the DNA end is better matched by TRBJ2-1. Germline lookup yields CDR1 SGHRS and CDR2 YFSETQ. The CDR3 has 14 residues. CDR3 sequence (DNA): TGCGCCAGCGGCCGGGACAGGCTTCTCGATGAGCAGTTCTTC. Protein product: CASGRDRLLDEQFF.

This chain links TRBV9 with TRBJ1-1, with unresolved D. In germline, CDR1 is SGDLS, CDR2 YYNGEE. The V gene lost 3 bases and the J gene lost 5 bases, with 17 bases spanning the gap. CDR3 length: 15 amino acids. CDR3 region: CASSDPQGFRTEAFF. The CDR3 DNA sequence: TGTGCCAGCAGCGACCCCCAAGGATTTCGGACTGAAGCTTTCTTT.

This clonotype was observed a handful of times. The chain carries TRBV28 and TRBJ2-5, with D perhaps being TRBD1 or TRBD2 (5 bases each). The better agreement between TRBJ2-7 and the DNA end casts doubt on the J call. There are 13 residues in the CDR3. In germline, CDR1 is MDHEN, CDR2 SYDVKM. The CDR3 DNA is TGTGCCGCGATGGGGGATAGCTCCTACGAGCAGTACTTC. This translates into CAAMGDSSYEQYF.

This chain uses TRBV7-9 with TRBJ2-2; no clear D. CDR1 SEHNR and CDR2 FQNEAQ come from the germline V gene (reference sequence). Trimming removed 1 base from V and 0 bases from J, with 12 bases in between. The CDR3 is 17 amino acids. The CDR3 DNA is TGTGCCAGCAGCTTAGGCGGCCCTGACTCGAACACCGGGGAGCTGTTTTTT. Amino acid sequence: CASSLGGPDSNTGELFF.

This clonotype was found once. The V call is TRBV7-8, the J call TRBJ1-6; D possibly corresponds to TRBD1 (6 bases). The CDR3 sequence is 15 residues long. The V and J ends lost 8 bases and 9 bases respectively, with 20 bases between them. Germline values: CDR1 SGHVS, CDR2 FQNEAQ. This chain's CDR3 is CASSFIRGTSSPLHF. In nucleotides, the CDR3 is TGTGCCAGCTCCTTTATTCGGGGGACAAGTTCACCCCTCCACTTT.

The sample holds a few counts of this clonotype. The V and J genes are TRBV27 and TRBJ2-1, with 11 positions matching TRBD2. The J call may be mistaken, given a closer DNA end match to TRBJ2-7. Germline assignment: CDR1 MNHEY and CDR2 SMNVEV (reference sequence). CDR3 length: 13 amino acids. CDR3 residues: CASSGTSGYEQYF. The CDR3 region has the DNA TGTGCCAGCAGTGGGACTAGCGGCTACGAGCAGTACTTC.